This T cell receptor beta chain was observed in a study of neoadjuvant anti-PD-1 for oral cavity cancer. Whole-study context: Patients without progression received a fourth nivolumab dose around day 43, then surgical resection on days 50-56.

Assay used: immunoSEQ multiplex PCR; TCRdb lists only in-frame clones, some missing. This table holds roughly 25,000 clones, about 27% found once. The time point: after neoadjuvant nivolumab, at surgical resection. This CDR3 comprises 11 residues. Germline assignment: CDR1 SGHVS and CDR2 FQNEAQ. V shed 1 base and J shed 8 bases, with 5 bases lying between them. The receptor's source is a person between 40 and 85 years old with oral cavity squamous cell carcinoma. The chain links TRBV7-8 to TRBJ1-2; D is ambiguous. The specimen was tumor tissue, collected after nivolumab (anti-PD-1) treatment. CDR3 nucleotides: TGTGCCAGCAGCTTAGGAAGGGGCTACACCTTC. Encoded protein: CASSLGRGYTF.